The 9 T cell receptor beta chains presented below share a single source sample, sequenced in a study of CD8 T cells in ankylosing spondylitis. TCRdb re-derived calls from the 5' RACE reads in MiXCR, one entry per CDR3 protein. There are 250,000 or so distinct CDR3 sequences in the sample; 15% to 20% occur only once, and more than 25% lies in the top ten. The sequenced sample consisted of blood, either unsorted or a sorted T cell fraction (not recorded which). These receptors were obtained from a male donor with ankylosing spondylitis or in good health (not recorded which).

The chain employs TRBV5-6 and TRBJ2-3; D assignment may be TRBD1 or TRBD2 (5 bases each). Germline V gene sequence: CDR1 SGHDT, CDR2 YYEEEE. The CDR3 is 16 amino acids. Trimming took 5 bases from V and 6 from J, leaving 22 bases between them. CDR3 sequence reads: CASSSPWGRGVDTQYF. CDR3 nucleotides: TGTGCCAGCAGTTCCCCGTGGGGGAGAGGTGTGGATACGCAGTATTTT.

V is TRBV6-2 or TRBV6-3 and J is TRBJ2-1; TRBD2 matches 11 bases. The CDR3 sequence is 17 residues long. CDR1 and CDR2 (germline): MNHEY, SVGEGT. The V segment lost 0 bases and the J segment 7 bases; nucleotides outside the gene matches: 8. CDR3 in amino acids: CASSYSILAGEGNEQFF. For the CDR3, the DNA is TGTGCCAGCAGTTACTCGATACTAGCGGGAGAAGGGAATGAGCAGTTCTTC.

CDR3 DNA: TGTGCCACCAGCAGAGAACAGAATAGCAATCAGCCCCAGCATTTT. Encoded protein: CATSREQNSNQPQHF. The chain uses TRBV15 and TRBJ1-5; D ambiguous. The ends were cut back, 0 bases at V and 0 bases at J, with 6 bases in the middle. This CDR3 region has 15 residues. Germline CDR1 reads LNHNV; CDR2 reads YYDKDF (reference sequence).

This clonotype was found many times. This sequence joins TRBV12-3 or TRBV12-4 and TRBJ2-5, with a possible D match to TRBD1 (6 bases). This CDR3 is built from 14 residues. V was cut by 4 bases and J by 2 bases, with 11 bases left in between. CDR3 DNA sequence: TGTGCCAGCAGTTGGGACAAGGAGCAAGAGACCCAGTACTTC. Its protein is CASSWDKEQETQYF.

J is TRBJ2-7 and V is TRBV20-1, with 9 bases that match TRBD1. The CDR3 has 12 amino acids. Germline V CDR1 and CDR2: DFQATT, SNEGSKA (reference sequence). J gave up 5 bases and V 6 bases, and 5 bases lay outside the gene matches. The CDR3: CSARQGGHEQYF. DNA of the CDR3: TGCAGTGCGAGACAGGGGGGTCACGAGCAGTACTTC.

The chain couples TRBV12-3 or TRBV12-4 to TRBJ2-7; 9 positions agree with TRBD2. The trim removed 5 bases at V and 2 bases at J, leaving 10 bases unmatched. The CDR3 runs to 16 residues. The DNA of the CDR3 is TGTGCCAGCAGTACAGATCGACTAGCGGCTACCTACGAGCAGTACTTC. It translates to CASSTDRLAATYEQYF.

This clonotype appeared a few times. This chain connects TRBV29-1 to TRBJ2-5; 8 bases are a match to TRBD1. J gave up 0 bases and V 7 bases, and 13 bases lay outside the gene matches. Germline CDR1 SQVTM, CDR2 ANQGSEA. The CDR3 consists of 16 residues. The CDR3 DNA sequence: TGCAGCGCTTGGGTCCGACAGGGGCCATACCAAGAGACCCAGTACTTC. It codes for CSAWVRQGPYQETQYF.

This clonotype was counted at least ten times. The CDR3 DNA follows: TGCAGTGCTAGTTCGCTAGCGGAAACCACAGATACGCAGTATTTT. This gives the protein CSASSLAETTDTQYF. The chain combines TRBV20-1 with TRBJ2-3, with 7 bases that match TRBD2. Trimming took 3 bases from V and 2 from J; bases not matched to a gene: 8. The CDR3 runs 15 residues. Germline V gene sequence: CDR1 DFQATT, CDR2 SNEGSKA (reference sequence).

This sequence joins TRBV12-3 or TRBV12-4 and TRBJ2-3; no firm D call. Deletions cut 5 bases from V and 2 bases from J, with 11 bases between. The CDR3 runs 14 residues. CDR3: CASSRRPATDTQYF. CDR3 nucleotides: TGTGCCAGCAGTAGAAGACCAGCCACAGATACGCAGTATTTT.